The 7 T cell receptor beta chains below all came from one sample that was sequenced in a study of T cells in Graves' hyperthyroidism and ophthalmopathy. TCR beta CDR3 region amplification was performed from RNA transcripts. TCR CDR3 underwent first-round RT-PCR with the HTBI primer set. TCRdb fed the multiplex PCR reads into MiXCR, producing one record per CDR3 protein. The data hold about 560,000 distinct CDR3 sequences, with 16% observed a single time. Sequences were obtained from blood. The origin of the receptors is a woman between 18 and 29 years old with Graves' hyperthyroidism.

With regard to this clonotype: It may be a read error: a sequence one base away is much more abundant. The chain has TRBV19 and TRBJ1-2, with D uncertain. The CDR3 sequence is 16 residues long. From germline, CDR1 is LNHDA and CDR2 SQIVND (reference sequence). Deletions cut 7 bases from V and 4 bases from J, with 22 bases between. The CDR3 bases are TGTGCCAGTATTGAGGAGATTCGGAAGTCGGTCTATGGCTACACCTTC. It yields the protein CASIEEIRKSVYGYTF.

There are many counts of this clonotype. V gene TRBV11-2 combines with J gene TRBJ2-1, with 11 bases that match TRBD2. V shed 2 bases and J 10 bases; nucleotides not matched to a gene: 10. Looked up from germline, CDR1 is SGHAT and CDR2 is FQNNGV. The CDR3 runs 16 residues. Here the CDR3 reads CASSLYVSGGAGEQFF. The CDR3, as DNA: TGTGCCAGCAGCTTATATGTTAGCGGGGGGGCGGGGGAGCAGTTCTTC. Looking up the rest from reference TRBV11-2 and TRBJ2-1 gives the full variable domain: EAGVAQSPRYKIIEKRQSVAFWCNPISGHATLYWYQQILGQGPKLLIQFQNNGVVDDSQLPKDRFSAERLKGVDSTLKIQPAKLEDSAVYLCASSLYVSGGAGEQFFGPGTRLTVL.

Details on this clonotype: No conserved phenylalanine or tryptophan ends this CDR3, so it is likely a read error. The chain recombines TRBV19 with TRBJ1-1; 7 positions agree with TRBD1. The CDR3 runs to 15 residues. The V gene's germline CDR1 is LNHDA and CDR2 SQIVND (reference sequence). The trim removed 4 bases at V and 1 base at J, leaving 6 bases unmatched. CDR3 region: CASSTGDSWNTEAFS. The CDR3, as DNA: TGTGCCAGTAGTACCGGGGACAGTTGGAACACTGAAGCTTTCTCT.

Comment on this clonotype: Being one base from a much bigger clone, this may be a read error. The V gene is TRBV4-2, the J gene TRBJ2-5; TRBD2 matches at 8 bases. Trimming cost V 1 base and J 2 bases; bases outside gene matches: 0. The CDR3 contains 14 residues. CDR1 is LGHNA and CDR2 is YNFKEQ in the germline V gene. CDR3 DNA sequence: TGTGCCAGCAGCCAAGCGGGGGGGCAAGAGACCCAGTACTTC. As protein: CASSQAGGQETQYF.

This clonotype was recorded once. This chain links TRBV20-1 with TRBJ2-7; D may be TRBD2 (6 bases). In germline, CDR1 is DFQATT, CDR2 SNEGSKA (reference sequence). V dropped 0 bases and J dropped 4 bases, with 16 bases sitting between them. This CDR3 is built from 15 residues. The CDR3 protein is CSARDLYGSSYEQYF. CDR3 nucleotide sequence: TGCAGTGCTAGAGATCTTTACGGGAGTAGTTACGAGCAGTACTTC.

This clonotype was seen a handful of times. The chain combines TRBV10-2 with TRBJ2-7; TRBD2 matches 9 bases. The V segment lost 7 bases and the J segment 5 bases; nucleotides outside the gene matches: 9. Germline V gene data show CDR1 as WSHSY and CDR2 as SAAADI. This CDR3 comprises 14 residues. The CDR3 DNA follows: TGCGCCAGCACCCAGGGCGGGAGGGCCAACGAGCAGTACTTC. It specifies CASTQGGRANEQYF.

Ten or more counts support this clonotype. The CDR3 loop is CASSLETGGGYEQYF. In DNA form, the CDR3 reads TGTGCCAGCAGCTTGGAGACAGGGGGCGGCTACGAGCAGTACTTC. The gene calls are TRBV13 and TRBJ2-7, with 10 bases identical to TRBD1. Losses at the gene ends were 3 bases for V and 3 bases for J; bases not matched to a gene: 5. Germline CDR1 PRHDT, CDR2 FYEKMQ (reference sequence). The CDR3 is made up of 15 amino acids.